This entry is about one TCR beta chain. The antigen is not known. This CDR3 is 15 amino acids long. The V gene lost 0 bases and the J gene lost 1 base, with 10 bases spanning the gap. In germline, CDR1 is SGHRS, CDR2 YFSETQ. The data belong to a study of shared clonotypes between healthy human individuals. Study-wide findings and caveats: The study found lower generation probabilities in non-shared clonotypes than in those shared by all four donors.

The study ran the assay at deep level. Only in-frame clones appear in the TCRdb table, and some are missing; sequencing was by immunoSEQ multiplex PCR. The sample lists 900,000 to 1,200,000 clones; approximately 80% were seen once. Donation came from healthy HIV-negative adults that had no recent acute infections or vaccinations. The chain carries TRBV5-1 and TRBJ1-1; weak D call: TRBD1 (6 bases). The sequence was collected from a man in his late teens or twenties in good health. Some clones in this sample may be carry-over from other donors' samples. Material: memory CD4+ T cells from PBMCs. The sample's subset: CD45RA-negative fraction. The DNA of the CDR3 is TGCGCCAGCAGCTTGGTATCAGGGGCGAACACTGAAGCTTTCTTT. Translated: CASSLVSGANTEAFF.